Below, 8 T cell receptor beta chains from the same sample are listed, as sequenced in a study of blood T cell repertoires in COVID-19. Assay: immunoSEQ multiplex PCR; the TCRdb copy retains only in-frame clones and omits some. The sample has approximately 100,000 clones, about 90% seen once. Material for sequencing was peripheral blood. Receptor source: a man over 45 with acute or convalescent COVID-19.

V gene TRBV3-1 (or the pseudogene TRBV3-2) combines with J gene TRBJ2-2; D is unclear. Germline V gives CDR1 LGHDT, CDR2 YNNKEL (reference sequence). The CDR3 sequence is 13 residues long. Deletions cut 3 bases from V and 5 bases from J, with 7 bases between. The CDR3 loop reads CASSHLQTGELFF. CDR3 in DNA: TGTGCCAGCAGCCATTTACAGACCGGGGAGCTGTTTTTT.

The chain carries TRBV7-2 and TRBJ2-7, with TRBD1 as a possible D gene (6 bases). CDR3 size: 14 residues. V was trimmed by 5 bases and J by 0 bases, leaving 11 bases between them. CDR1 and CDR2 from the germline V gene are SGHTA and FQGNSA. The CDR3 reads CASSPKTGSYEQYF. The CDR3 DNA reads as TGTGCCAGCAGCCCTAAGACAGGCTCCTACGAGCAGTACTTC.

This chain connects TRBV11-3 to TRBJ1-1, with no clear D. Germline loops: CDR1 SGHNT, CDR2 YENEEA. The germline V and J ends were trimmed by 8 bases and 6 bases, with 10 bases remaining between them. The CDR3 runs to 11 residues. The CDR3 coding sequence is TGTGCCAGCTCCCCCGGGGCTGAAGCTTTCTTT. Its protein is CASSPGAEAFF.

This clone was seen only once. This chain uses TRBV27 with TRBJ1-2; tentative D call: TRBD1 (6 bases). Germline-derived CDR1 and CDR2 are MNHEY and SMNVEV (reference sequence). There are 16 residues in the CDR3. The germline V and J ends were trimmed by 2 bases and 4 bases, with 17 bases remaining between them. The CDR3 sequence: CASSLGMGARGYGYTF. CDR3 in DNA: TGTGCCAGCAGTTTAGGTATGGGGGCGCGAGGCTATGGCTACACCTTC.

The chain uses TRBV21-1 and TRBJ2-5; the table assigns TRBD1, which was not confirmed against the DNA. TRBV21-1 is shown as a pseudogene. The CDR3 consists of 16 residues. CDR3 protein: CASSTPGTGGGETQYF. The CDR3 DNA is TGTGCCAGCAGCACCCCCGGGACAGGGGGCGGGGAGACCCAGTACTTC.

The chain uses TRBV6-5 and TRBJ2-2, with D tentatively TRBD2 (6 bases). Germline V gives CDR1 MNHEY, CDR2 SVGAGI. The CDR3 is 14 amino acids. The CDR3 loop is CVTRGLSNTGELFF. The CDR3, as DNA: TGTGTCACTCGTGGACTATCGAACACCGGGGAGCTGTTTTTT.

V is TRBV19 and J is TRBJ2-1; possible D gene TRBD1, 6 bases. The CDR3 consists of 11 residues. From germline, CDR1 is LNHDA and CDR2 SQIVND (reference sequence). Trimming took 7 bases from V and 9 from J, leaving 10 bases between them. The CDR3 protein is CASTRGIEQFF. CDR3 in DNA: TGTGCCAGTACGAGGGGGATTGAGCAGTTCTTC.

V is TRBV6-5 and J is TRBJ2-2, with TRBD1 identical over 7 bases. Per the germline V gene, CDR1 is MNHEY and CDR2 is SVGAGI. The CDR3 runs 13 residues. The ends lost 6 bases at V and 6 bases at J; junction bases unmatched: 4. The CDR3 DNA is TGTGCCAGCAGACAGGGGAGCCCCGGGGAGCTGTTTTTT. The encoded protein is CASRQGSPGELFF.